These 10 T cell receptor beta chains were sequenced from one sample in a study of graft-versus-host responses after intestinal transplantation. Using immunoSEQ multiplex PCR, the repertoire was profiled, and TCRdb retains in-frame clones only, with some absent. Counted here are about 110,000 clones, 93% occurring once; the ten biggest clones make up 0.4% to 0.55%. What these receptors recognize is not known. The sequenced sample was unstimulated CD8+ T cells sorted from spleen or lymph node cells, obtained before intestinal transplant. All receptors derive from a human donor who received an intestinal transplant.

The chain carries TRBV14 and TRBJ2-1; 10 bases agree with TRBD2. This CDR3 is 17 amino acids long. Germline V lookup: CDR1 SGHDN, CDR2 FVKESK. The V gene end was trimmed by 1 base and the J gene end by 4 bases; junction bases not matched to a gene: 7. The CDR3 here is CASSQARLAGFYNEQFF. The CDR3 DNA reads TGTGCCAGCAGCCAAGCCAGACTAGCGGGTTTTTACAATGAGCAGTTCTTC. Together with reference TRBV14 and TRBJ2-1, the CDR3 gives the full variable domain: EAGVTQFPSHSVIEKGQTVTLRCDPISGHDNLYWYRRVMGKEIKFLLHFVKESKQDESGMPNNRFLAERTGGTYSTLKVQPAELEDSGVYFCASSQARLAGFYNEQFFGPGTRLTVL.

J is TRBJ2-6 and V is TRBV10-3; weak D call: TRBD2 (5 bases). Trimming cost V 8 bases and J 0 bases, with 14 bases left between them. The CDR3 runs 16 residues. Germline V gives CDR1 ENHRY, CDR2 SYGVKD. The CDR3 region has the DNA TGTGCCATCTTGGGAGCAGGATCCTCTGGGGCCAACGTCCTGACTTTC. Protein: CAILGAGSSGANVLTF.

V is TRBV5-1 and J is TRBJ2-1; the D gene is possibly TRBD2 (5 bases). Germline V gene data show CDR1 as SGHRS and CDR2 as YFSETQ. Trimming pared 3 bases from V and 7 bases from J, leaving 20 bases between. The CDR3 consists of 16 residues. The CDR3 sequence: CASSYRGADRWNEQFF. CDR3 in DNA: TGCGCCAGCAGCTACCGAGGAGCGGACCGGTGGAATGAGCAGTTCTTC.

This sequence joins TRBV7-9 and TRBJ1-1; D may be TRBD1 (6 bases). Trimming took off 3 bases at V and 1 base at J, with 9 bases between the two ends. Germline V gives CDR1 SEHNR, CDR2 FQNEAQ (reference sequence). The CDR3 extends over 14 amino acids. CDR3 sequence (DNA): TGTGCCAGCAGCTTTGGGGGGGCGAACACTGAAGCTTTCTTT. Its protein product is CASSFGGANTEAFF.

The chain carries TRBV11-2 and TRBJ2-3, with TRBD2 matching 7 bases. Germline-derived CDR1 and CDR2 are SGHAT and FQNNGV. The J segment lost 2 bases and the V segment lost 4 bases, leaving 6 bases of the junction unmatched. The CDR3 covers 15 residues. The CDR3 DNA is TGTGCCAGCAGCTCCGGCGGGAGCTCCACAGATACGCAGTATTTT. It specifies CASSSGGSSTDTQYF.

The V gene is TRBV13, the J gene TRBJ1-6; D ambiguous. Germline CDR1 reads PRHDT; CDR2 reads FYEKMQ (reference sequence). The CDR3 loop spans 12 amino acids. Trimming took off 0 bases at V and 7 bases at J, with 1 base between the two ends. The CDR3 region is CASSLGNSPLHF. The CDR3 DNA follows: TGTGCCAGCAGCTTAGGCAATTCACCCCTCCACTTT.

The chain is built from TRBV19 and TRBJ2-7; TRBD1 aligns across 9 bases. The CDR3 loop spans 15 amino acids. The germline V gene encodes CDR1 LNHDA and CDR2 SQIVND (reference sequence). Unmatched junction bases numbered 2, after V lost 1 base and J lost 1 base. This chain's CDR3 is CASSIGGQGSYEQYF. CDR3 in DNA: TGTGCCAGTAGTATAGGTGGACAGGGGTCCTACGAGCAGTACTTC.

The V call is TRBV10-3, the J call TRBJ1-2, with D possibly matching TRBD1 (5 bases). CDR1 and CDR2 from the germline V gene are ENHRY and SYGVKD. The CDR3 runs to 14 residues. Trimming took 2 bases from V and 5 from J, leaving 12 bases between them. In nucleotides, the CDR3 is TGTGCCATCAGTGAGCTGGGGGGGAGGTATGGCTACACCTTC. Translating it yields CAISELGGRYGYTF.

This chain connects TRBV6-9 to TRBJ1-2; a weak D match, TRBD1 (5 bases). V was pared by 6 bases and J by 6 bases, with 14 bases between. The CDR3 is made up of 13 amino acids. The V gene's germline CDR1 is MNHGY and CDR2 SVAAGI. This CDR3 reads CASRAGRVDGYTF. Written as DNA, the CDR3 is TGTGCCAGCAGGGCAGGGAGGGTTGATGGCTACACCTTC.

The V call is TRBV4-1, the J call TRBJ1-1; the D is unclear. The CDR3 has 14 amino acids. Trimming took off 1 base at V and 4 bases at J, with 10 bases between the two ends. The germline gives CDR1 MGHRA, CDR2 YSYEKL. CDR3 DNA: TGCGCCAGCAGCCAAGGTGCAAGGGCCACTGAAGCTTTCTTT. Amino acids: CASSQGARATEAFF.